This TCR beta chain was observed in a study of blood T cells in healthy people across ages. Study-level findings and limits: There was a strong correlation between TCR beta diversity and naive T cell percentage.

A J-beta primer mix and a sample-barcoded 5' primer were used in a second PCR of about 7 to 12 cycles. MiXCR was run by TCRdb on the 5' RACE reads, yielding one entry per CDR3 protein. The sample has under 2 million distinct CDR3 sequences; about 31% are singletons. Points on this clonotype: What it binds is unknown.

The CDR3 runs to 12 residues. Germline V gene sequence: CDR1 MNHEY, CDR2 SVGAGI. V was pared by 5 bases and J by 8 bases, with 12 bases between. This TCR was sampled from a woman aged 25 to 39 in good health. The sequenced material came from blood. The chain recombines TRBV6-5 with TRBJ1-2, with D unresolved. In nucleotides, the CDR3 is TGTGCCAGCAGTGGGCCCTTTGGCGGCTACACCTTC. This translates into CASSGPFGGYTF.